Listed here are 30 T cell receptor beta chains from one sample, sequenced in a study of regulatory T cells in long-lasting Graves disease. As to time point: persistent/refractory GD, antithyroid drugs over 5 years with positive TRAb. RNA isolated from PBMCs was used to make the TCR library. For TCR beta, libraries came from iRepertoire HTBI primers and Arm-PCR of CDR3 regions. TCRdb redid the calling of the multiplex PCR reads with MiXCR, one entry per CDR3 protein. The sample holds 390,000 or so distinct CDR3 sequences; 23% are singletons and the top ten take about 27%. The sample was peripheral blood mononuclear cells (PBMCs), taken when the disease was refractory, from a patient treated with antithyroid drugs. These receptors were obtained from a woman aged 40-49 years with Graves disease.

The CDR3 loop is CATSAFWSGTSTGELFF. CDR3 in DNA: TGTGCCACCAGCGCCTTTTGGAGCGGGACGAGCACCGGGGAGCTGTTTTTT. V gene TRBV15 combines with J gene TRBJ2-2; 7 nucleotides align to TRBD2. V trimming: 5 bases; J trimming: 4 bases; junction bases outside the gene matches: 13. Germline values: CDR1 LNHNV, CDR2 YYDKDF (reference sequence). The CDR3 is 17 residues long.

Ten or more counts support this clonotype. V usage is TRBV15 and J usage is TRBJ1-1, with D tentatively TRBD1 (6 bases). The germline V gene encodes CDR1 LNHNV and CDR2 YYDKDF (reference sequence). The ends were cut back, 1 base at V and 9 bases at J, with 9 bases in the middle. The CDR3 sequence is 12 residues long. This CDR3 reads CATSRGTVKAFF. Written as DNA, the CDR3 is TGTGCCACCAGCAGAGGGACAGTTAAAGCTTTCTTT.

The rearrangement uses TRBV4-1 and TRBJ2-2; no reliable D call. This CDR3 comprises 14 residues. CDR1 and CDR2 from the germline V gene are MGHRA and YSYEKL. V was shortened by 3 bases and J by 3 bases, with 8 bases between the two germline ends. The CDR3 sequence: CASSHGAHTGELFF. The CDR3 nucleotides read TGCGCCAGCAGCCACGGCGCGCACACCGGGGAGCTGTTTTTT.

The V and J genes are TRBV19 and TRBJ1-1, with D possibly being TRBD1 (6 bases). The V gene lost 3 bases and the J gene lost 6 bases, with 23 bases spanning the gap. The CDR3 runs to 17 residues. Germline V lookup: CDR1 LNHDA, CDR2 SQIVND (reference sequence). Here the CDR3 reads CASSIHRAGQGLPEAFF. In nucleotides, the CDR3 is TGTGCCAGTAGTATCCACCGGGCGGGACAAGGGCTACCTGAAGCTTTCTTT.

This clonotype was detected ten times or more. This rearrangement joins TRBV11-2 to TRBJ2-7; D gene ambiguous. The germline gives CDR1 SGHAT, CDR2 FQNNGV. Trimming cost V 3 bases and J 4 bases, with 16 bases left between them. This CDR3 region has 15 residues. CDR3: CASSLEPKATYEQYF. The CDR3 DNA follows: TGTGCCAGCAGCTTGGAACCAAAGGCTACTTACGAGCAGTACTTC.

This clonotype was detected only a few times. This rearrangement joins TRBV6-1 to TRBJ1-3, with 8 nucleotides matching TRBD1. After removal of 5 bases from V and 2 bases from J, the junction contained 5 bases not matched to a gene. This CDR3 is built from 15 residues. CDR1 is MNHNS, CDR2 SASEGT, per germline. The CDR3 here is CASSPTGGTGNTIYF. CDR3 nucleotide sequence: TGTGCCAGCAGTCCCACAGGGGGTACTGGAAACACCATATATTTT.

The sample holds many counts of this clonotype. The CDR3: CASMDLGSRRETQYF. Here the CDR3 DNA reads TGTGCCAGCATGGATCTGGGTTCTCGGCGTGAGACCCAGTACTTC. The rearrangement links TRBV28 to TRBJ2-5; D is undetermined. This CDR3 is built from 15 residues. The ends were cut back, 7 bases at V and 5 bases at J, with 20 bases in the middle. Germline CDR1 MDHEN, CDR2 SYDVKM.

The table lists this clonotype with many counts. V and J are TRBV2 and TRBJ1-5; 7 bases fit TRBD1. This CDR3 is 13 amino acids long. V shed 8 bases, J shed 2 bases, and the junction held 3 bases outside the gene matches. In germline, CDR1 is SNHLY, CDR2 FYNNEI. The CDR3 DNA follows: TGTGCCAGCCTAGGACAGGGCAATCAGCCCCAGCATTTT. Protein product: CASLGQGNQPQHF. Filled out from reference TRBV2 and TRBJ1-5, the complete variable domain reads EPEVTQTPSHQVTQMGQEVILRCVPISNHLYFYWYRQILGQKVEFLVSFYNNEISEKSEIFDDQFSVERPDGSNFTLKIRSTKLEDSAMYFCASLGQGNQPQHFGDGTRLSIL.

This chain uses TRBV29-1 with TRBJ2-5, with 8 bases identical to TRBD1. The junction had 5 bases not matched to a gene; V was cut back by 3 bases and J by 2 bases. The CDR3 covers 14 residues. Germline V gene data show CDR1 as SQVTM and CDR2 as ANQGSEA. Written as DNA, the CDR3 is TGCAGCGTTGACGGGACAGGACGACAAGAGACCCAGTACTTC. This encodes CSVDGTGRQETQYF.

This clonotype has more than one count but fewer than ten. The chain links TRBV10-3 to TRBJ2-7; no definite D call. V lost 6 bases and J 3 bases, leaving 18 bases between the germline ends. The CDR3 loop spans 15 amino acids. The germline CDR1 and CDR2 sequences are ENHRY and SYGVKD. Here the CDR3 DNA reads TGTGCCATCAGCGAACCAAAAGGAGCCGGCTACGAGCAGTACTTC. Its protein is CAISEPKGAGYEQYF.

The CDR3 sequence: CSARGTSGGGYTGELFF. The DNA for the CDR3 is TGCAGTGCTAGAGGGACTAGCGGGGGGGGGTACACCGGGGAGCTGTTTTTT. The genes are TRBV20-1 and TRBJ2-2, with 15 bases that match TRBD2. Unmatched junction bases numbered 3, after V lost 1 base and J lost 3 bases. The CDR3 is made up of 17 amino acids. Per germline, CDR1 DFQATT and CDR2 SNEGSKA (reference sequence).

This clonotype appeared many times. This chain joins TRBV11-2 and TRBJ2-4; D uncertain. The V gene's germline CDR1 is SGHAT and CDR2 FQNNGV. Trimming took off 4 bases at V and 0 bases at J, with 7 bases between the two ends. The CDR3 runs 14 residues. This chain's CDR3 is CASSSVLAKNIQYF. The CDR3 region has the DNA TGTGCCAGCAGCTCGGTCCTAGCCAAAAACATTCAGTACTTC. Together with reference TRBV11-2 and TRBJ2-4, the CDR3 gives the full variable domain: EAGVAQSPRYKIIEKRQSVAFWCNPISGHATLYWYQQILGQGPKLLIQFQNNGVVDDSQLPKDRFSAERLKGVDSTLKIQPAKLEDSAVYLCASSSVLAKNIQYFGAGTRLSVL.

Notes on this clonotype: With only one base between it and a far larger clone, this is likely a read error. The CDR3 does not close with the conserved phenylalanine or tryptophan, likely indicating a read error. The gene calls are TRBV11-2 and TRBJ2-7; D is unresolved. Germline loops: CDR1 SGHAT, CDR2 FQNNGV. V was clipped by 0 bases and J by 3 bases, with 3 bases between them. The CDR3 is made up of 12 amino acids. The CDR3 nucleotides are TGTGCCAGCAGCTTAGATGGCTACGAGCAGTACCTC. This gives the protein CASSLDGYEQYL.

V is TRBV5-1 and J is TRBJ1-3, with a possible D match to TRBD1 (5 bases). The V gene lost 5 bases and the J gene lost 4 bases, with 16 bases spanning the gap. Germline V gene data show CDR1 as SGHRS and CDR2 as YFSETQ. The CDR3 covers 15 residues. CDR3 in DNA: TGCGCCAGCAGGCCCAATGAGGGGAACGGAAACACCATATATTTT. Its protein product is CASRPNEGNGNTIYF.

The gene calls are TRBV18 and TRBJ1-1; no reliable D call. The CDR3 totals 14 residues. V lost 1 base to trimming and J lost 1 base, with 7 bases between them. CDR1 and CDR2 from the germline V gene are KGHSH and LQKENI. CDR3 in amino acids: CASSPREGNTEAFF. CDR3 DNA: TGTGCCAGCTCACCACGTGAGGGGAACACTGAAGCTTTCTTT.

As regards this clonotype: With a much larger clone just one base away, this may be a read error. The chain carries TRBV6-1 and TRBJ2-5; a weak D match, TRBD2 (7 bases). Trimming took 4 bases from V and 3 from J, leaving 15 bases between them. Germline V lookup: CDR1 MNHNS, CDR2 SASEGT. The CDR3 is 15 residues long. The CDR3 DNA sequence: TGTGCCAGCAGTGTCTGGGGGGGGGCCGAAGAGACCCAGTACTTC. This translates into CASSVWGGAEETQYF.

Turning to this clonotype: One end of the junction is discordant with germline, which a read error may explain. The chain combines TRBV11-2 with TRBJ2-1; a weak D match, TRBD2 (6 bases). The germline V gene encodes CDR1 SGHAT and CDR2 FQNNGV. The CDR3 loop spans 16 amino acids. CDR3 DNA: TGTGCCAGCAGCCCCCGGGACTTCTGGTCCTACAATGGGCAGTTCTTC. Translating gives CASSPRDFWSYNGQFF.

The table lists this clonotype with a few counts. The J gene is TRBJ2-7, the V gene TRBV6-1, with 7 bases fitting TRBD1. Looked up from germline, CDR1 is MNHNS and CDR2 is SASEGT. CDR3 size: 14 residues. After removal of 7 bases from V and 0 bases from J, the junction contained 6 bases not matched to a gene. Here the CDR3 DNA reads TGTGCCAGCACCATGGACAGGAGCTCCTACGAGCAGTACTTC. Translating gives CASTMDRSSYEQYF.

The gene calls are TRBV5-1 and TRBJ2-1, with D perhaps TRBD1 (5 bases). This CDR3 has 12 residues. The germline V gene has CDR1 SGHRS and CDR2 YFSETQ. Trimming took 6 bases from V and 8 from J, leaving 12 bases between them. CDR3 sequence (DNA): TGCGCCAGCAACACAGGCATCGATGAGCAGTTCTTC. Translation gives CASNTGIDEQFF.

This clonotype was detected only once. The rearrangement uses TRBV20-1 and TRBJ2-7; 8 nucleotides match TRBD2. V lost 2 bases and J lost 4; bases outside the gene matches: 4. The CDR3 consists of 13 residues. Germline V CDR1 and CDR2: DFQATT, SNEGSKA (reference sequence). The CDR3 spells CSARPSGQYEQYF. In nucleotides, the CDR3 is TGCAGTGCTAGACCTAGCGGGCAGTACGAGCAGTACTTC.

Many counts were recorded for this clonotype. The CDR3 protein is CSVAGLARSRTYEQYF. The CDR3 DNA reads TGCAGCGTGGCGGGACTAGCGCGATCGCGGACCTACGAGCAGTACTTC. The chain couples TRBV29-1 to TRBJ2-7, with 10 bases identical to TRBD2. The CDR3 is made up of 16 amino acids. V lost 6 bases and J lost 2; bases outside the gene matches: 13. CDR1 and CDR2 from the germline V gene are SQVTM and ANQGSEA.

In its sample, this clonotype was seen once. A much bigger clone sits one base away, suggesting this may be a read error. CDR3 bases: TGCAGTGCTAGAGGTGGGGGGCTAGCGGACATCTACGAGCAGTACTTC. It encodes CSARGGGLADIYEQYF. V gene TRBV20-1 combines with J gene TRBJ2-7, with a possible D match to TRBD2 (7 bases). Germline V gene data show CDR1 as DFQATT and CDR2 as SNEGSKA (reference sequence). Trimming cost V 1 base and J 3 bases, with 19 bases left between them. The CDR3 length is 16 residues.

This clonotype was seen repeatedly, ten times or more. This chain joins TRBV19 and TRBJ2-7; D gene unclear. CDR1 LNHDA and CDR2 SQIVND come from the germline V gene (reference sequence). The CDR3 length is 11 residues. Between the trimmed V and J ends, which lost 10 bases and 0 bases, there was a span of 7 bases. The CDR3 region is CATKDSYEQYF. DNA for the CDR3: TGTGCCACCAAGGACTCCTACGAGCAGTACTTC.

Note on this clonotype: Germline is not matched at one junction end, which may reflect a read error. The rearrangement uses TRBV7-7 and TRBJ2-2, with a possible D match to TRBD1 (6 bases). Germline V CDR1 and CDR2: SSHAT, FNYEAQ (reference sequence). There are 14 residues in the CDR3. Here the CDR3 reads CASSNGQPAGELFF. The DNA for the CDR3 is TGTGCTAGCAGTAACGGACAGCCTGCCGGGGAGCTGTTTTTT. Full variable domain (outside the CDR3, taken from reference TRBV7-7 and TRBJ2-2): GAGVSQSPRYKVTKRGQDVTLRCDPISSHATLYWYQQALGQGPEFLTYFNYEAQPDKSGLPSDRFSAERPEGSISTLTIQRTEQRDSAMYRCASSNGQPAGELFFGEGSRLTVL.

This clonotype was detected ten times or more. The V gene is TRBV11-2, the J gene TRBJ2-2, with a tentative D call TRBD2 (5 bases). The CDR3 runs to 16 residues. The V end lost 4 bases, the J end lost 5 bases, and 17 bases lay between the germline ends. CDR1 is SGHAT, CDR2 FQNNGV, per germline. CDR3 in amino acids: CASSYLVRTGTGELFF. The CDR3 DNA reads TGTGCCAGCAGCTACCTGGTTCGCACGGGGACCGGGGAGCTGTTTTTT.

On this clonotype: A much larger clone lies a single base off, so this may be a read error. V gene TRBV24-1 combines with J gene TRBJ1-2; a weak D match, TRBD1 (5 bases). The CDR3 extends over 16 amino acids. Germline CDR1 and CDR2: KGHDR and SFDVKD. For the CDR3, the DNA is TGTGCCAGCAGTCCGGTCGGGGCCGTAGCTAACTATGACTACACCTTC. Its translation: CASSPVGAVANYDYTF.

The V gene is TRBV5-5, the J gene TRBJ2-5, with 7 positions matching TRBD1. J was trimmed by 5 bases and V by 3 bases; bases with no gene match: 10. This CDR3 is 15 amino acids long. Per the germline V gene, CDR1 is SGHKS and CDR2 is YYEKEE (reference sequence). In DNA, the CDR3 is TGTGCCAGCAGCTCGCAGGGGGAATCTGGGGAGACCCAGTACTTC. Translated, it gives CASSSQGESGETQYF.

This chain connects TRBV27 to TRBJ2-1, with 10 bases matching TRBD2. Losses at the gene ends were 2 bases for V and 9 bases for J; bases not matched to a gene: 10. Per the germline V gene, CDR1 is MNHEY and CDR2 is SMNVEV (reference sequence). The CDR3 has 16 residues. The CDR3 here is CASSLMLAGEFSEQFF. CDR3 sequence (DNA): TGTGCCAGCAGTTTAATGCTAGCGGGAGAATTTAGTGAGCAGTTCTTC.

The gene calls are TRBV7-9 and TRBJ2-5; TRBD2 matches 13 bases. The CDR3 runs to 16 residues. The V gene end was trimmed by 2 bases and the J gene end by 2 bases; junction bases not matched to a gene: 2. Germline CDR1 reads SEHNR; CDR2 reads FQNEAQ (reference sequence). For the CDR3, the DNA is TGTGCCAGCAGCTTACTGGGACTAGCGGGGCAAGAGACCCAGTACTTC. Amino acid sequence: CASSLLGLAGQETQYF.

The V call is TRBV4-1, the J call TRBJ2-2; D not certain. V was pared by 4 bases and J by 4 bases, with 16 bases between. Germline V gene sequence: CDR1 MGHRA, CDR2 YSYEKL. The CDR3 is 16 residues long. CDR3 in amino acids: CASSRILAVGTGELFF. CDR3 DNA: TGCGCCAGCAGCCGGATTCTTGCGGTGGGCACCGGGGAGCTGTTTTTT.